Following are 14 T cell receptor beta chains from one sample sequenced in a study of blood T cell repertoires in COVID-19. The table came from immunoSEQ multiplex PCR; TCRdb's copy has only in-frame clones and leaves some out. The sample records 88,000 or so clones, approximately 90% being singletons. Sequenced: PBMCs or T cells enriched from blood (not recorded which). The receptors come from a woman aged 45-59 years with acute COVID-19.

V usage is TRBV5-1 and J usage is TRBJ2-1; 14 nucleotides agree with TRBD2. The CDR3 runs to 15 residues. CDR1 and CDR2 from the germline V gene are SGHRS and YFSETQ. Trimming at V came to 4 bases and at J to 6 bases, leaving 3 bases not matched to a gene. The CDR3 DNA reads as TGCGCCAGCAGCCTGGGGACTAGCGGGAGCAATGAGCAGTTCTTC. It codes for CASSLGTSGSNEQFF.

In its sample, this clone was seen once. Here the CDR3 omits its conserved ending phenylalanine or tryptophan, so a read error is the likely source. The gene calls are TRBV7-9 and TRBJ1-1, with 7 bases that match TRBD1. Germline V gives CDR1 SEHNR, CDR2 FQNEAQ (reference sequence). CDR3 length: 14 amino acids. After removal of 5 bases from V and 1 base from J, the junction contained 4 bases not matched to a gene. Written as DNA, the CDR3 is TGTGCCAGCAGCCCTAGGACAGGGAACACTGAAGCTTTCCTT. It is translated as CASSPRTGNTEAFL.

This clone occurred once. The chain has TRBV7-8 and TRBJ2-5, with 7 bases identical to TRBD2. V trimming: 5 bases; J trimming: 2 bases; junction bases outside the gene matches: 14. CDR3 size: 17 residues. Germline V gene lookup returns CDR1 SGHVS and CDR2 FQNEAQ. As DNA, the CDR3 is TGTGCCAGCAGCCCCCTGGCGGGAGTTACGGTACAAGAGACCCAGTACTTC. Translated: CASSPLAGVTVQETQYF.

The chain carries TRBV9 and TRBJ2-1, with D perhaps TRBD2 (6 bases). V was trimmed by 0 bases and J by 0 bases, leaving 10 bases between them. Looked up from germline, CDR1 is SGDLS and CDR2 is YYNGEE. The CDR3 totals 16 residues. Here the CDR3 DNA reads TGTGCCAGCAGCGTAGGGGCGGGACCCTCCTACAATGAGCAGTTCTTC. It codes for CASSVGAGPSYNEQFF.

The gene calls are TRBV6-5 and TRBJ2-5; 12 positions match TRBD2. Losses at the gene ends were 2 bases for V and 2 bases for J; bases not matched to a gene: 3. The CDR3 runs 16 residues. The germline V gene encodes CDR1 MNHEY and CDR2 SVGAGI. In DNA form, the CDR3 reads TGTGCCAGCAGTTACACCCTAGCGGGAGGGCAAGAGACCCAGTACTTC. This gives the protein CASSYTLAGGQETQYF.

The chain combines TRBV7-9 with TRBJ2-1; perhaps TRBD1 as D (6 bases). Trimming removed 3 bases from V and 4 bases from J, with 10 bases in between. Germline V gene sequence: CDR1 SEHNR, CDR2 FQNEAQ (reference sequence). The length of the CDR3 is 14 residues. This CDR3 is CASSFTTGYNEQFF. The CDR3 DNA is TGTGCCAGCAGCTTTACGACAGGATACAATGAGCAGTTCTTC.

The chain is built from TRBV6-5 and TRBJ1-6, with D tentatively TRBD1 (6 bases). Germline-derived CDR1 and CDR2 are MNHEY and SVGAGI. The CDR3 length is 15 residues. V lost 4 bases to trimming and J lost 9 bases, with 16 bases between them. CDR3 DNA: TGTGCCAGCAGTTTAGAAGGGGGGGGTGGTTCACCCCTCCACTTT. Translation gives CASSLEGGGGSPLHF.

The gene calls are TRBV7-2 and TRBJ2-1; TRBD2 agrees at 10 bases. V lost 5 bases and J lost 4; bases outside the gene matches: 5. The length of the CDR3 is 15 residues. From germline, CDR1 is SGHTA and CDR2 FQGNSA. The CDR3 DNA reads TGTGCCAGCAGCCCCGAGACTAGCGGGTACAATGAGCAGTTCTTC. Amino acid sequence: CASSPETSGYNEQFF.

The chain couples TRBV19 to TRBJ2-3; TRBD2 matches 13 bases. CDR3 size: 18 residues. V lost 4 bases to trimming and J lost 1 base; unmatched junction nucleotides: 8. Germline-derived CDR1 and CDR2 are LNHDA and SQIVND (reference sequence). The CDR3 reads CASSRTSGRGGGTDTQYF. Here the CDR3 DNA reads TGTGCCAGTAGTAGGACTAGCGGGAGAGGGGGTGGCACAGATACGCAGTATTTT.

The chain uses TRBV30 and TRBJ1-4, with D perhaps TRBD1 (5 bases). Per germline, CDR1 GTSNPN and CDR2 SVGIG (reference sequence). The CDR3 consists of 13 residues. V lost 7 bases to trimming and J lost 3 bases, with 12 bases between them. The CDR3: CASKTAPNEKLFF. The CDR3 coding sequence is TGTGCCTCCAAGACAGCTCCTAATGAAAAACTGTTTTTT.

The chain is built from TRBV5-1 and TRBJ2-5; 9 bases map to TRBD2. With 2 bases clipped from V and 4 bases from J, the junction kept 3 bases outside the gene matches. CDR1 and CDR2 (germline): SGHRS, YFSETQ. CDR3 length: 14 residues. The CDR3 coding sequence is TGCGCCAGCAGCTTAGGGCGGGAGGGAGAGACCCAGTACTTC. Translating gives CASSLGREGETQYF.

The chain is built from TRBV4-3 and TRBJ1-2, with unresolved D. Trimming removed 0 bases at V and 8 bases at J, with 7 bases between. CDR3 length equals 12 residues. Germline V gives CDR1 LGHNA, CDR2 YSLEER. The CDR3 sequence: CASSQDTRGYTF. For the CDR3, the DNA is TGCGCCAGCAGCCAAGACACTAGAGGCTACACCTTC.

Here the CDR3 reads CATLKREGLVEQFF. The CDR3 DNA reads as TGTGCCACCCTAAAGCGGGAGGGCCTTGTTGAGCAGTTCTTC. The chain couples TRBV18 to TRBJ2-1, with TRBD2 matching 10 bases. This CDR3 is built from 14 residues. The J segment lost 9 bases and the V segment lost 10 bases, leaving 12 bases of the junction unmatched. Per the germline V gene, CDR1 is KGHSH and CDR2 is LQKENI.

The V gene is TRBV9, the J gene TRBJ2-3; 10 nucleotides line up with TRBD2. This CDR3 has 15 residues. Germline V CDR1 and CDR2: SGDLS, YYNGEE. The V and J ends lost 0 bases and 4 bases, in that order; junction bases with no gene match: 2. CDR3 region: CASSVEGLAADTQYF. As DNA, the CDR3 is TGTGCCAGCAGCGTAGAAGGACTAGCGGCAGATACGCAGTATTTT.